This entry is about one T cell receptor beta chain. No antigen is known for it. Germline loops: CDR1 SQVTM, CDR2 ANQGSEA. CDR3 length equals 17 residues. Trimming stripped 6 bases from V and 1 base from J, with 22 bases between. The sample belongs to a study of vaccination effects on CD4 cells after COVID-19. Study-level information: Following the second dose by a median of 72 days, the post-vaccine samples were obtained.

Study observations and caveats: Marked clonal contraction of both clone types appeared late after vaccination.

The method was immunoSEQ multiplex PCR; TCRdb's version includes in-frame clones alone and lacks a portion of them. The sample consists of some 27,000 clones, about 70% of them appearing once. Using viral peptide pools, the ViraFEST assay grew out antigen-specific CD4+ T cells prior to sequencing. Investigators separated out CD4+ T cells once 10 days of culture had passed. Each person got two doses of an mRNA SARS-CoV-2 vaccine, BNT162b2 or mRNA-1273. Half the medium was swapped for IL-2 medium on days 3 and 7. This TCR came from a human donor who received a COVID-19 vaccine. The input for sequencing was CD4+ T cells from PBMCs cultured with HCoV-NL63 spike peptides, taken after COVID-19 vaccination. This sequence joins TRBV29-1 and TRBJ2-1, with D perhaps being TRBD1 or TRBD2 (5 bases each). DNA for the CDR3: TGCAGCGTCTCCTCCCCTGAGGGGTCTAGGTCCTACAATGAGCAGTTCTTC. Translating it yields CSVSSPEGSRSYNEQFF.